This TCR beta chain is from a study of early T cells in non-severe SARS-CoV-2 infection (dated by TCRdb to the early 2020s). Regarding the study in general: Bulk RNA from unsorted whole blood was used for TCR sequencing, so alpha and beta chains could not be paired. What the authors observed across the whole study: VDJdb matching was skewed toward anti-spike CD8 responses and likely underestimated virus-specific expansions, missing private and CD4 specificities.

The study was a case-control design nested within a healthcare worker cohort in London, UK, with weekly nasopharyngeal swab PCR tests and blood sampling. Healthcare workers were enrolled in the week of the UK lockdown, from 23 to 31 March 2020, and were followed every week for up to roughly 15 weeks. The receptor library was made with 5' RACE. Instrument on record: NextSeq 500. Unique molecular identifiers were attached to individual cDNA molecules in the TCR library protocol so that sequencing error and PCR bias could be corrected. Both TCR alpha and beta chains were sequenced, and tight co-correlation was observed between alpha and beta sequence abundances in each sample. The original pipeline was this. Decombinator V4 was used to perform V gene, J gene and CDR3 annotation of TCR sequences. Expanded TCRs were defined as changing significantly between any two time points under a Poisson model with p below 0.0001. TCR abundances were normalised to the total number of TCRs sequenced per sample and expressed as counts per million. TRAV1-2 paired with TRAJ12, TRAJ20 or TRAJ33 defined MAIT TCRs, while TRAV10 paired with TRAJ18 defined iNKT TCRs. VDJdb, accessed on 1 November 2021, was searched for TCRs annotated for CMV, EBV and SARS-CoV-2, and TCRs annotated for more than one antigen were excluded. TCRdb's own reprocessing of the public reads used fastp at Q25 and MiXCR and kept productive beta chains. Entries that share a CDR3 protein sequence are merged under the most common genes and DNA. The V and J calls follow TCRdb's processing rather than the paper's. Counted in this sample were about 48,000 distinct CDR3 sequences; around 10% of them appeared once. Roughly 8.3% of the sample is in the top ten clones.

V sheds 4 bases and J sheds 1 base, leaving 8 bases between their ends. From cysteine to phenylalanine, the CDR3 is 14 amino acids long. Here the CDR3 DNA is all that survives: 42 bases in frame from base 1. Taken from the germline V gene (reference sequence), the CDR1 and CDR2 loops are SEHNR and FQNEAQ. Note on this clonotype: Its cognate antigen has yet to be identified. Base qualities are not at hand, and no much larger clone is one base apart.

Sequenced material: whole blood. This chain is built from TRBV7-9 and TRBJ1-5; the D gene is possibly TRBD1, with 5 bases matching. This receptor was taken from an adult who was a healthcare worker with PCR-confirmed SARS-CoV-2 infection or an uninfected control (not recorded which). The nucleotide sequence reads TGTGCCAGCAGCTCACGGACAAGCAATCAGCCCCAGCATTTT. It is translated as CASSSRTSNQPQHF.